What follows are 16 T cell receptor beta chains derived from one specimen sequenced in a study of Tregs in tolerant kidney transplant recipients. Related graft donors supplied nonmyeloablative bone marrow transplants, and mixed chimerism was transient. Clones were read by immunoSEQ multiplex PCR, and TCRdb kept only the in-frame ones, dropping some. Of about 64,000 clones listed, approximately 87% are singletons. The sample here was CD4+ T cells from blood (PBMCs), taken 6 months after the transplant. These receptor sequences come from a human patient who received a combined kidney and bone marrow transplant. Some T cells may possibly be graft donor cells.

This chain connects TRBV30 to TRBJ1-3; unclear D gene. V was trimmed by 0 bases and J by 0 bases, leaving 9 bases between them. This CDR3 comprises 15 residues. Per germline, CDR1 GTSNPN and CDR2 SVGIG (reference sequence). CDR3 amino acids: CAWSVWADSGNTIYF. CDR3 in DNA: TGTGCCTGGAGTGTATGGGCAGACTCTGGAAACACCATATATTTT.

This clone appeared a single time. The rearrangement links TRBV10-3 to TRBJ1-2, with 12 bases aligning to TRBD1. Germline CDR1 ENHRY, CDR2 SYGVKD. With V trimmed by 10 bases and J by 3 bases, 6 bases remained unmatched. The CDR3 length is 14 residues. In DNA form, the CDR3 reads TGTGCCACCTTTGGGACAGGGGGCGACTATGGCTACACCTTC. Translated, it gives CATFGTGGDYGYTF.

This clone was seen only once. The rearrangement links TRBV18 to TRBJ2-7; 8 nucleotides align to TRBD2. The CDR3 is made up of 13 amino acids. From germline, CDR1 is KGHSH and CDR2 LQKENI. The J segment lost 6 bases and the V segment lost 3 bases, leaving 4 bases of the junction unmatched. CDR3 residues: CASSPGTRGEQYF. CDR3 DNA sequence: TGTGCCAGCTCACCGGGGACTAGGGGCGAGCAGTACTTC.

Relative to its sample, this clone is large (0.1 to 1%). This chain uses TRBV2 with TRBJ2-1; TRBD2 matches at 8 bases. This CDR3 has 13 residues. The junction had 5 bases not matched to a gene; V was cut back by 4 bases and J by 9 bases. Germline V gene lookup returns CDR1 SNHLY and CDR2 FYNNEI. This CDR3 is CASSGPSGLEQFF. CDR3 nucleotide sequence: TGTGCCAGCAGTGGTCCTAGCGGGCTTGAGCAGTTCTTC.

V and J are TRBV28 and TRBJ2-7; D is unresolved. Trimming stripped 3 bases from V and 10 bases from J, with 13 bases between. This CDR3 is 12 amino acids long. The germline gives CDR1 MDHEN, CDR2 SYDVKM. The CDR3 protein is CASSFEDIRQYF. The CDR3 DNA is TGTGCCAGCAGTTTTGAGGATATTAGACAGTACTTC.

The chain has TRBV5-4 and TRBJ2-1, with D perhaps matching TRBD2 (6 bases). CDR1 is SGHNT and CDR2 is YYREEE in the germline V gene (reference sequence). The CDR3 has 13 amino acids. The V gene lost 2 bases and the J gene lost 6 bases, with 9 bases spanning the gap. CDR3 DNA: TGTGCCAGCAGCTTAGTGACTAGCAATGAGCAGTTCTTC. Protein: CASSLVTSNEQFF.

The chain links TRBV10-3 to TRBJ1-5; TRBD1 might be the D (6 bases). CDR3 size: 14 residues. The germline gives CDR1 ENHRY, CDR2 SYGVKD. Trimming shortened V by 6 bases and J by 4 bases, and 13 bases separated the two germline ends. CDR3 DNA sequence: TGTGCCATCAGCTCAACAGGGCGAAATCAGCCCCAGCATTTT. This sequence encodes CAISSTGRNQPQHF.

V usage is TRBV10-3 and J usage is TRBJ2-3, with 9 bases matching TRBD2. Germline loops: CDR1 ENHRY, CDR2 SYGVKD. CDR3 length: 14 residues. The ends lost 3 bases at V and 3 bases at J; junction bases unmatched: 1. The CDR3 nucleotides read TGTGCCATCAGTGAAGGACTAGCGACAGATACGCAGTATTTT. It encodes CAISEGLATDTQYF.

The CDR3 is CAIRALAGPGIDTQYF. The DNA for the CDR3 is TGTGCCATCAGGGCTCTAGCGGGGCCGGGGATAGATACGCAGTATTTT. The V call is TRBV10-3, the J call TRBJ2-3; 9 bases are a match to TRBD2. CDR1 is ENHRY and CDR2 is SYGVKD in the germline V gene. The CDR3 length is 16 residues. J was trimmed by 5 bases and V by 6 bases; bases with no gene match: 12.

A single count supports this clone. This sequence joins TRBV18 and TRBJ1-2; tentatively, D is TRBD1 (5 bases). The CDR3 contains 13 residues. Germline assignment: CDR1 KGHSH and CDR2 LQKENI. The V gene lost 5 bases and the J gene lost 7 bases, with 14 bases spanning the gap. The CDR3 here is CASSSQAGPGYTF. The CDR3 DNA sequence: TGTGCCAGCTCATCTCAAGCAGGGCCTGGCTACACCTTC.

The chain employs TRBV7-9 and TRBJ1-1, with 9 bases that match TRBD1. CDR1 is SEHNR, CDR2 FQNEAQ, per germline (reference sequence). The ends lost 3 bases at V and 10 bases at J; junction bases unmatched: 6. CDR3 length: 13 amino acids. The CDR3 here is CASSFGQGRAAFF. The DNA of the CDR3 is TGTGCCAGCAGCTTCGGACAGGGGCGGGCAGCTTTCTTT.

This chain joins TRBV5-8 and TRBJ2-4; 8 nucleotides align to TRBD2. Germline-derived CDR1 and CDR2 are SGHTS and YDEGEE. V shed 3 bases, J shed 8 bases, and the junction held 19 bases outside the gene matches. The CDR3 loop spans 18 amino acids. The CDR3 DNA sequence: TGTGCCAGCAGCTCACTTCCAAAGGACAGCGGGAGCGGGTACATTCAGTACTTC. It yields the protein CASSSLPKDSGSGYIQYF.

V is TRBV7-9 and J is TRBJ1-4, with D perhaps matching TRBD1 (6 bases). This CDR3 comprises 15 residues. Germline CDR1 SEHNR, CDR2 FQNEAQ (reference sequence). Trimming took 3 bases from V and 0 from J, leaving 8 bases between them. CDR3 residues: CASSFWTATNEKLFF. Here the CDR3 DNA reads TGTGCCAGCAGCTTTTGGACAGCAACTAATGAAAAACTGTTTTTT.

CDR3 DNA sequence: TGTGCCAGCAGTTTGGTTGGGGCAGCCTACAATGAGCAGTTCTTC. Translation: CASSLVGAAYNEQFF. The chain is built from TRBV28 and TRBJ2-1; TRBD1 is a possible D gene (5 bases). V lost 3 bases, J lost 2 bases, and 11 bases lay in between. CDR1 MDHEN and CDR2 SYDVKM come from the germline V gene. This CDR3 is built from 15 residues. The full variable domain, with the rest looked up from reference TRBV28 and TRBJ2-1, is DVKVTQSSRYLVKRTGEKVFLECVQDMDHENMFWYRQDPGLGLRLIYFSYDVKMKEKGDIPEGYSVSREKKERFSLILESASTNQTSMYLCASSLVGAAYNEQFFGPGTRLTVL.

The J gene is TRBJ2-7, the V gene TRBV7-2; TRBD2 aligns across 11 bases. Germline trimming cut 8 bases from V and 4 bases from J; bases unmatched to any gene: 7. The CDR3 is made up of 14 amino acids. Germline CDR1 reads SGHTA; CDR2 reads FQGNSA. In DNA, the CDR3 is TGTGCCAGCCGTAAAATAGCGGGAGGGTACGAGCAGTACTTC. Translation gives CASRKIAGGYEQYF.

The chain's CDR3 is CASSPRGQWAEAFF. In nucleotides, the CDR3 is TGTGCCAGCAGCCCCAGGGGGCAATGGGCTGAAGCTTTCTTT. The chain couples TRBV7-2 to TRBJ1-1, with 8 positions matching TRBD1. The CDR3 consists of 14 residues. Germline assignment: CDR1 SGHTA and CDR2 FQGNSA. The V segment lost 5 bases and the J segment 6 bases; nucleotides outside the gene matches: 8.